This entry concerns a single T cell receptor (beta chain). CDR1 is SGHKS and CDR2 is YYEKEE in the germline V gene (reference sequence). The V gene lost 4 bases and the J gene lost 3 bases, with 8 bases spanning the gap. The CDR3 runs to 12 residues. The record originates from a study of blood T cell repertoires in COVID-19. As for the study in general: Specimens from acute and convalescent COVID-19 originated in the United States, Italy and Spain.

Under the authors' procedure: Reference gene primer amplification yielded estimated nucleated cell counts. Using immunoSEQ multiplex PCR, the repertoire was profiled, and TCRdb retains in-frame clones only, with some absent. Clone size and the V and J calls come from that table; the DNA yielded D and trimming. Here the sample spans some 64,000 clones, 75% to 80% being singletons. The gene calls are TRBV5-5 and TRBJ2-7; TRBD1 is a possible D gene (6 bases). The TCR originated in a woman aged 60-75 years with acute or convalescent COVID-19. Specimen: peripheral blood. The CDR3 loop is CASSVQGYEQYF. In DNA form, the CDR3 reads TGTGCCAGCAGCGTACAGGGCTACGAGCAGTACTTC.